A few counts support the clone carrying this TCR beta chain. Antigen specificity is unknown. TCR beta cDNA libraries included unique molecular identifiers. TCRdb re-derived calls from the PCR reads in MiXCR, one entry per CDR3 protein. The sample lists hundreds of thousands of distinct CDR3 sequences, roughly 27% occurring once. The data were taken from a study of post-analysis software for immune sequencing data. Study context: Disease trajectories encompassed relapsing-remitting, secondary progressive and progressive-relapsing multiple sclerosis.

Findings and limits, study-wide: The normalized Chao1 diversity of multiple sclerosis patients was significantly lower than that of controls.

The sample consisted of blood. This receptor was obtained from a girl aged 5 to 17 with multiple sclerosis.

This CDR3 reads CASSSGSLDTQYF. CDR3 sequence (DNA): TGTGCCAGCAGTTCAGGGTCTTTGGATACGCAGTATTTT. V usage is TRBV6-5 and J usage is TRBJ2-3; TRBD1 is a possible D gene (5 bases). Germline CDR1 reads MNHEY; CDR2 reads SVGAGI. The CDR3 is made up of 13 amino acids. Trimming took off 4 bases at V and 6 bases at J, with 11 bases between the two ends.